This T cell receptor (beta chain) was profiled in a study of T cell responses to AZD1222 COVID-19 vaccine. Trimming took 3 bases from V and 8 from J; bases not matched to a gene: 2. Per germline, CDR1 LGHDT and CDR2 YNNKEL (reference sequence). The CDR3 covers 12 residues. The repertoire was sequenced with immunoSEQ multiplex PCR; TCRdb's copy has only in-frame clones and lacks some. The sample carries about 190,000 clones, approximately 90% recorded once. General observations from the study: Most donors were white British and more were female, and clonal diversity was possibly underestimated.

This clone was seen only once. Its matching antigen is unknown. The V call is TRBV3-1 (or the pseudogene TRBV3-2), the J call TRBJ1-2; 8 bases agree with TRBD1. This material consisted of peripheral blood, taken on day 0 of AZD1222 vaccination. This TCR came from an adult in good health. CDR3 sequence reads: CASSQGQAGYTF. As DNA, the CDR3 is TGTGCCAGCAGCCAGGGACAGGCGGGCTACACCTTC.